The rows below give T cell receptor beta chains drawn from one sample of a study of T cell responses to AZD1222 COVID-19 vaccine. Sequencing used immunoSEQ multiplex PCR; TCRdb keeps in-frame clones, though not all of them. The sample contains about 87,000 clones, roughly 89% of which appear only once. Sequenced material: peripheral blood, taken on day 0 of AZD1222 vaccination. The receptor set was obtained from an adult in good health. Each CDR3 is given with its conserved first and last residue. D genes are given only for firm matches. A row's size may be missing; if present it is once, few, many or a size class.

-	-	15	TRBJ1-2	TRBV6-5	CASSYSGGANYGYTF	TGTGCCAGCAGTTACTCGGGTGGGGCTAACTATGGCTACACCTTC
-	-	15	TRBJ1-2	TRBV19	CASSIAAGIDYGYTF	TGTGCCAGTAGTATAGCGGCAGGGATAGACTATGGCTACACCTTC
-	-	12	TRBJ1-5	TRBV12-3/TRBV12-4	CASSVPRQPQHF	TGTGCCAGCAGTGTCCCGCGACAGCCCCAGCATTTT
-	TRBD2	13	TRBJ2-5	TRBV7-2	CASNSGGAETQYF	TGTGCCAGCAACAGCGGGGGGGCAGAGACCCAGTACTTC
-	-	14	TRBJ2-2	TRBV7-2	CASKRASETGELFF	TGTGCCAGCAAGCGGGCTAGCGAGACCGGGGAGCTGTTTTTT
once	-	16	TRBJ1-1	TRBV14	CASSQAVAGRGAEAFF	TGTGCCAGCAGCCAAGCCGTGGCAGGGAGAGGGGCTGAAGCTTTCTTT
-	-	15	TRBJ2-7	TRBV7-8	CASSLGGIGSYEQYF	TGTGCCAGCAGCTTAGGAGGAATCGGTTCGTACGAGCAGTACTTC
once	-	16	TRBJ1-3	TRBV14	CASSRDTESSGNTIYF	TGTGCCAGCAGCCGGGACACAGAAAGCTCTGGAAACACCATATATTTT
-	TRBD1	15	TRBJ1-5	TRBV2	CASRDQGADNQPQHF	TGTGCCAGCAGAGATCAGGGGGCGGACAATCAGCCCCAGCATTTT
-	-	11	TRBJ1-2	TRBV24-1	CATRGVAGYTF	TGTGCCACCAGAGGAGTGGCTGGCTACACCTTC
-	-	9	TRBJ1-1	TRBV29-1	CSVEEDPYF	TGCAGCGTCGAGGAAGATCCCTACTTT
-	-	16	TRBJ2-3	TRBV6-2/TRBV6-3	CASSPAGSGTADTQYF	TGTGCCAGCAGTCCGGCAGGGTCGGGGACGGCAGATACGCAGTATTTT
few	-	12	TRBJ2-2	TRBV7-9	CASAFESGELFF	TGTGCCAGCGCCTTTGAGTCCGGGGAGCTGTTTTTT
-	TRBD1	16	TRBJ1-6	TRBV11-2	CASSSTGVSYNSPLHF	TGTGCCAGCAGCTCGACAGGGGTCTCCTATAATTCACCCCTCCACTTT
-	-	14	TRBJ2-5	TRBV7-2	CASLRGAWGETQYF	TGTGCCAGCCTCCGCGGGGCCTGGGGAGAGACCCAGTACTTC
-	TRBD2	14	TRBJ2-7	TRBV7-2	CASSLAGGVYEQYF	TGTGCCAGCAGCTTAGCGGGGGGGGTTTACGAGCAGTACTTC
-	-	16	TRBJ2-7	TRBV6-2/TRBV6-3	CASSSTRQDSLYEQYF	TGTGCCAGCAGTTCAACTCGACAGGACTCATTGTACGAGCAGTACTTC
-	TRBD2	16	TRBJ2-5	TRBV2	CASSERSSGGQETQYF	TGTGCCAGCAGTGAGAGGAGTAGCGGGGGGCAAGAGACCCAGTACTTC
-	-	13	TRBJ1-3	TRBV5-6	CASSLGTGNTIYF	TGTGCCAGCAGCTTGGGGACTGGAAACACCATATATTTT
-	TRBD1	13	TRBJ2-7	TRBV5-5	CASSTGTVWEQYF	TGTGCCAGCAGCACCGGGACAGTCTGGGAGCAGTACTTC
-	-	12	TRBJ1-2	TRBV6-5	CASSFSGDGYTF	TGTGCCAGCAGTTTTTCGGGGGACGGCTACACCTTC
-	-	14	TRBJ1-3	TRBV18	CASSPAQGRNTIYF	TGTGCCAGCTCACCGGCGCAGGGCAGAAACACCATATATTTT
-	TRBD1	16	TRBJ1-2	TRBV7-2	CASSLVDRGFAAGYTF	TGTGCCAGCAGCTTAGTGGACAGGGGGTTCGCGGCCGGCTACACCTTC
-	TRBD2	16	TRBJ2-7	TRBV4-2	CASSRTGTSFAYEQYF	TGTGCCAGCAGCAGAACGGGGACTAGCTTCGCCTACGAGCAGTACTTC
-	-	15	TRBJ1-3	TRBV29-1	CSVKQGNSGGNTIYF	TGCAGCGTTAAACAGGGAAACTCGGGTGGAAACACCATATATTTT
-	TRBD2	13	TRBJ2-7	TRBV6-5	CASSFGGVYEQYF	TGTGCCAGCAGTTTCGGGGGGGTCTACGAGCAGTACTTC
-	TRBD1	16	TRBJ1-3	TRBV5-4	CASSFETGGSGNTIYF	TGTGCCAGCAGCTTCGAGACAGGGGGCTCTGGAAACACCATATATTTT
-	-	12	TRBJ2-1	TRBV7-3	CASSLNPYEQFF	TGTGCCAGCAGCTTAAATCCCTATGAGCAGTTCTTC
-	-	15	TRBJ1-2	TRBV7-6	CASSPELSAGYGYTF	TGTGCCAGCAGCCCAGAGCTGTCAGCCGGCTATGGCTACACCTTC
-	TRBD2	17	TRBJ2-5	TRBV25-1	CASSLIRGSGGQETQYF	TGTGCCAGCAGCCTGATACGGGGTAGCGGGGGACAAGAGACCCAGTACTTC
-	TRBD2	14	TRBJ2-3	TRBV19	CASSTSGSTDTQYF	TGTGCCAGTAGTACTAGCGGGAGCACAGATACGCAGTATTTT
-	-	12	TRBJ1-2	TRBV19	CASSIGDYGYTF	TGTGCCAGTAGTATTGGAGACTATGGCTACACCTTC
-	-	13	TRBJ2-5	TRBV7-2	CASSFGLGETQYF	TGTGCCAGCAGCTTTGGACTGGGGGAGACCCAGTACTTC
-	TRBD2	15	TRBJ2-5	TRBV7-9	CASSLGVSGVETQYF	TGTGCCAGCAGCTTAGGTGTTAGCGGGGTAGAGACCCAGTACTTC
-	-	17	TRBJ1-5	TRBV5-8	CASSPGRDSSTVQPQHF	TGTGCCAGCAGCCCCGGACGGGATTCGAGTACCGTTCAGCCCCAGCATTTT
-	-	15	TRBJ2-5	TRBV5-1	CASSWATGPQETQYF	TGCGCCAGCAGCTGGGCAACAGGGCCCCAAGAGACCCAGTACTTC
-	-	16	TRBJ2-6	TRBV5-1	CASSLGLLSGANVLTF	TGCGCCAGCAGCTTGGGCCTTCTCTCTGGGGCCAACGTCCTGACTTTC
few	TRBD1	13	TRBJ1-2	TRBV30	CAWSVQGDYGYTF	TGTGCCTGGAGTGTCCAGGGGGACTATGGCTACACCTTC
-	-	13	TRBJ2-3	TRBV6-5	CASSRSSWDTQYF	TGTGCCAGCAGCCGTTCCTCGTGGGATACGCAGTATTTT
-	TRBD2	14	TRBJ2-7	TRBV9	CASSGTGGTYEQYF	TGTGCCAGCAGCGGTACGGGGGGAACGTACGAGCAGTACTTC
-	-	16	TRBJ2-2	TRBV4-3	CASSERSAPNTGELFF	TGCGCCAGCAGCGAACGGAGTGCCCCGAACACCGGGGAGCTGTTTTTT
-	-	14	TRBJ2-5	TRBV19	CASSAGGPQETQYF	TGTGCCAGTAGTGCAGGCGGCCCTCAAGAGACCCAGTACTTC
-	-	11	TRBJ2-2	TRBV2	CASMDFGELFF	TGTGCCAGCATGGACTTCGGGGAGCTGTTTTTT
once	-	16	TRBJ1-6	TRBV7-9	CASSLATGWPSSPLHF	TGTGCCAGCAGCTTGGCGACCGGGTGGCCTTCTTCACCCCTCCACTTT
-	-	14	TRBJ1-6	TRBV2	CASSEGQSHSPLHF	TGTGCCAGCAGTGAGGGTCAGTCACATTCACCCCTCCACTTT
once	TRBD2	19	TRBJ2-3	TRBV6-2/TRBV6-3	CASSYSSGGAEGSTDTQYF	TGTGCCAGCAGTTATTCCAGCGGGGGGGCCGAGGGAAGCACAGATACGCAGTATTTT
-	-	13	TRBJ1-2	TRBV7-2	CASSARPTYGYTF	TGTGCCAGCAGTGCTAGGCCAACATATGGCTACACCTTC
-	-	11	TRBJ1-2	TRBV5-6	CASSLSSGYTF	TGTGCCAGCAGCTTAAGCTCTGGCTACACCTTC
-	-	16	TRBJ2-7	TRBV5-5	CASSTRDRSSTYEQYF	TGTGCCAGCAGCACACGGGACCGATCTTCTACCTACGAGCAGTACTTC
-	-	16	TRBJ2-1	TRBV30	CAWTQRVDASGNEQFF	TGTGCCTGGACCCAGCGGGTTGACGCTTCGGGCAATGAGCAGTTCTTC
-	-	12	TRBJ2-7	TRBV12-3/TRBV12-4	CASRGQYYEQYF	TGTGCCAGCAGAGGCCAGTACTACGAGCAGTACTTC
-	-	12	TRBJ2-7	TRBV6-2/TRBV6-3	CASSFHPYEQYF	TGTGCCAGCAGTTTTCACCCTTACGAGCAGTACTTC
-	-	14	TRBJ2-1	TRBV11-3	CASSLASRDNEQFF	TGTGCCAGCAGCTTAGCTTCACGGGATAATGAGCAGTTCTTC
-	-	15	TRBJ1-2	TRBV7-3	CASSLSPLGNYGYTF	TGTGCCAGCAGCTTATCTCCCCTGGGTAACTATGGCTACACCTTC
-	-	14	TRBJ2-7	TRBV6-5	CASSYGTPAYEQYF	TGTGCCAGCAGTTACGGGACACCTGCCTACGAGCAGTACTTC